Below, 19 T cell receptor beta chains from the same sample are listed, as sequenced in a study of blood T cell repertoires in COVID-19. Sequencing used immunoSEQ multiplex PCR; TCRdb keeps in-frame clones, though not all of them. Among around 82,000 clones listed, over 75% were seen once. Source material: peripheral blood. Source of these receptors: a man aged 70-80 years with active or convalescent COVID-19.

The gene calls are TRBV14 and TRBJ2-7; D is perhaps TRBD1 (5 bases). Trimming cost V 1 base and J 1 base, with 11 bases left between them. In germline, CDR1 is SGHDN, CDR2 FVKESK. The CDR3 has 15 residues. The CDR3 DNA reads TGTGCCAGCAGCCAAGGTTATCCAGGGTCCTACGAGCAGTACTTC. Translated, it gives CASSQGYPGSYEQYF.

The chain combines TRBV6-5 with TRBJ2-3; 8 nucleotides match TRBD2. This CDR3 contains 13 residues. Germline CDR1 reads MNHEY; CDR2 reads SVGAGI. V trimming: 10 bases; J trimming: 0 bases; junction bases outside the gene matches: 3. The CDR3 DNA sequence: TGTGCCACAAAGCGGGGGAGCACAGATACGCAGTATTTT. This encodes CATKRGSTDTQYF.

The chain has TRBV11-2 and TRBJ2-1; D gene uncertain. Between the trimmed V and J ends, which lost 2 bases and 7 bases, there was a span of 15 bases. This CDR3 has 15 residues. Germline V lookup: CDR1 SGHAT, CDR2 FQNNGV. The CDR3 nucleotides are TGTGCCAGCAGCTTAAGTTCCCCTGGAGAAAATGAGCAGTTCTTC. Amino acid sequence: CASSLSSPGENEQFF.

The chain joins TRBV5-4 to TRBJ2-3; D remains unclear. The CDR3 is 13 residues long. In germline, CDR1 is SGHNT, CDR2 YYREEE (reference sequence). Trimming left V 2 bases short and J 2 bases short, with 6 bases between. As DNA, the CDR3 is TGTGCCAGCAGCTTTCAATTCACAGATACGCAGTATTTT. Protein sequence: CASSFQFTDTQYF.

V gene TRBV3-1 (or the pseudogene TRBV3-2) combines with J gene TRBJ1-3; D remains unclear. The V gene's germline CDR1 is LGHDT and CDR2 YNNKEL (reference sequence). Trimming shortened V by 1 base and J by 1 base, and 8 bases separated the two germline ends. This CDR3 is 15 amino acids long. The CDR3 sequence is CASSQGPGSGNTIYF. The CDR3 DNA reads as TGTGCCAGCAGCCAAGGCCCAGGTTCTGGAAACACCATATATTTT.

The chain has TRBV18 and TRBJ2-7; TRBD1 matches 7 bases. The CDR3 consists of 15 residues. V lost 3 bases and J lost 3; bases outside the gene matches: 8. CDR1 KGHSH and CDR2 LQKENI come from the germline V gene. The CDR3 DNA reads TGTGCCAGCTCACCCCCGAAACAGGGGTTCTACGAGCAGTACTTC. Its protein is CASSPPKQGFYEQYF.

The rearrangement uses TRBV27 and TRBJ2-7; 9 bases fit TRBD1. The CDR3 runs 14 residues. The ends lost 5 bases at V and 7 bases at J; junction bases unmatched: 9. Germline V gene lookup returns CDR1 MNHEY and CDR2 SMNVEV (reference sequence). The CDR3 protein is CASSAWTGDEEQYF. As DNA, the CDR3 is TGTGCCAGCAGTGCCTGGACAGGGGACGAGGAGCAGTACTTC.

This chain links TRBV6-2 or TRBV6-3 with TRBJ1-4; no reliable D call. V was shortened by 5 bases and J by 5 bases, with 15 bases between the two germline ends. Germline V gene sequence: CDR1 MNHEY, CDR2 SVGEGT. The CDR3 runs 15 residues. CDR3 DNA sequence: TGTGCCAGCAGTACCAGTGGACTGAGAAATGAAAAACTGTTTTTT. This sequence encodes CASSTSGLRNEKLFF.

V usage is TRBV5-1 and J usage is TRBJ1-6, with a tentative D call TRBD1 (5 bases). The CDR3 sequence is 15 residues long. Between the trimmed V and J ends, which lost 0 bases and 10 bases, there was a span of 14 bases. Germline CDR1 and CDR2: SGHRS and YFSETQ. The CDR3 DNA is TGCGCCAGCAGCTTGGCCGTAGGGCAGGGATCACCCCTCCACTTT. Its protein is CASSLAVGQGSPLHF.

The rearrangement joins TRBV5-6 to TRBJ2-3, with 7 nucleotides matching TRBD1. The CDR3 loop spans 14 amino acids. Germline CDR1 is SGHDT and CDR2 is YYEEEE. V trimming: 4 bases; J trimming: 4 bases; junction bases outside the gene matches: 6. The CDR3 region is CASSKGAEADTQYF. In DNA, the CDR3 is TGTGCCAGCAGCAAGGGGGCCGAGGCAGATACGCAGTATTTT.

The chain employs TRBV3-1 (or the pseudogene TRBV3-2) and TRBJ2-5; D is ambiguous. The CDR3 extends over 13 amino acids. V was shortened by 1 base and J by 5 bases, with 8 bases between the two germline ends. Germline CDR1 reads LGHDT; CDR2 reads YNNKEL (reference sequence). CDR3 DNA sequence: TGTGCCAGCAGCCAAGTTCACTTGGAGACCCAGTACTTC. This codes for CASSQVHLETQYF.

The CDR3 DNA is TGCGCCAGCAGCTTGAGTCAGGGCGTCGGGGAGCTGTTTTTT. Encoded protein: CASSLSQGVGELFF. This chain joins TRBV5-1 and TRBJ2-2, with D possibly matching TRBD1 (5 bases). The CDR3 has 14 residues. Germline CDR1 SGHRS, CDR2 YFSETQ. Trimming removed 1 base at V and 7 bases at J, with 11 bases between. Using reference TRBV5-1 and TRBJ2-2 for the parts outside the CDR3, the full variable domain is KAGVTQTPRYLIKTRGQQVTLSCSPISGHRSVSWYQQTPGQGLQFLFEYFSETQRNKGNFPGRFSGRQFSNSRSEMNVSTLELGDSALYLCASSLSQGVGELFFGEGSRLTVL.

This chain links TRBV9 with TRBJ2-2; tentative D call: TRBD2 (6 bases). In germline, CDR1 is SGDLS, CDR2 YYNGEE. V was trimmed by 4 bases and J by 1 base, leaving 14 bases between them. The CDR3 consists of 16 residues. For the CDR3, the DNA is TGTGCCAGCAGCATCCGGGACTTCAGGAACACCGGGGAGCTGTTTTTT. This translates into CASSIRDFRNTGELFF.

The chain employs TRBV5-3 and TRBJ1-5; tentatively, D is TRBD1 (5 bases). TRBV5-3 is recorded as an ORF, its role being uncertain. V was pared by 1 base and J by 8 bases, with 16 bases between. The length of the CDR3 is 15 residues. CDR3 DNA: TGTGCCAGAAGCTTGATAGTCAGGGAAGGTGAGCCCCAGCATTTT. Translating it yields CARSLIVREGEPQHF.

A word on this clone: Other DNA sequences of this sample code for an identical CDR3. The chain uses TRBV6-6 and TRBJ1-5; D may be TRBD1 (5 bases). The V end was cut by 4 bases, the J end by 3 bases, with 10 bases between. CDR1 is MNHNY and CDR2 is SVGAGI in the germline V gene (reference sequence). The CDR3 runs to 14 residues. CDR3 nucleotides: TGTGCCAGCAGTTTGACAGTGCTCAATCAGCCCCAGCATTTT. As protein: CASSLTVLNQPQHF.

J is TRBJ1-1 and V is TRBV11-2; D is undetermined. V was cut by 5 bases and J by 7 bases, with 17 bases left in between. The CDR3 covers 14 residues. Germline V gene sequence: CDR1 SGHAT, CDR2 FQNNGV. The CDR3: CASSTLRDRVEAFF. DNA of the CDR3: TGTGCCAGCAGCACTCTTCGCGATCGCGTTGAAGCTTTCTTT.

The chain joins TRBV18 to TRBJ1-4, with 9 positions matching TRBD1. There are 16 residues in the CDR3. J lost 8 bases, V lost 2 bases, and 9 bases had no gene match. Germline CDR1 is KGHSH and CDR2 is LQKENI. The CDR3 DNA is TGTGCCAGCTCACCAACCCGGGACAGGGCCTTGGAAAAACTGTTTTTT. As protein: CASSPTRDRALEKLFF.

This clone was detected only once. DNA of the CDR3: TGTGCCAGCAGCTTTGGACAGGGCTCTGGCGGCTACACCTTC. Its protein product is CASSFGQGSGGYTF. The chain recombines TRBV11-2 with TRBJ1-2, with 8 positions matching TRBD1. Germline CDR1 is SGHAT and CDR2 is FQNNGV. J lost 8 bases, V lost 3 bases, and 8 bases had no gene match. CDR3 length equals 14 residues.

The CDR3 is CASSPGTKNQPQHF. The CDR3 DNA reads TGTGCCAGCAGTCCCGGGACTAAGAATCAGCCCCAGCATTTT. This chain links TRBV6-5 with TRBJ1-5; D possibly corresponds to TRBD1 (5 bases). V lost 5 bases, J lost 4 bases, and 12 bases lay in between. Germline CDR1 reads MNHEY; CDR2 reads SVGAGI. This CDR3 has 14 residues.